This is a list of T cell receptor beta chains from one sample in a study of T cell repertoires in cytomegalovirus infection. TCRdb re-derived calls from the reads in MiXCR, one entry per CDR3 protein. The sample carries roughly 600,000 distinct CDR3 sequences, 20% to 25% recorded once. Sequencing input: CD8+ T cells from PBMCs. The receptors derive from a human donor in good health (CMV status not recorded). Some clones in this sample may be carry-over from other donors' samples. The CDR3 runs from the conserved cysteine through the conserved F or W. D genes are given only for firm matches. Only part of the rows carry a size: once, few, many, or a class if the clone is expanded.

.,.,17,TRBV25-1,TRBJ2-5,TGTGCCAGCAGTGGGAGATCGTGGCAGGGAGGCCAAGAGACCCAGTACTTC,CASSGRSWQGGQETQYF
.,.,14,TRBV7-9,TRBJ2-5,TGTGCCAGCAGCTCCCACAGGGCCCAAGAGACCCAGTACTTC,CASSSHRAQETQYF
.,.,15,TRBV5-5,TRBJ1-1,TGTGCCAGCAGCTTTTACGCCACGATGAACACTGAAGCTTTCTTT,CASSFYATMNTEAFF
.,many,16,TRBV7-2,TRBJ1-1,TGTGCCAGCAGCTTAGCAGGGACGGTCATGAACACTGAAGCTTTCTTT,CASSLAGTVMNTEAFF
TRBD1,.,14,TRBV20-1,TRBJ2-1,TGCAGTGCTAGAGGGGGACAGGGACCCCCTTCTGGGTTCTTC,CSARGGQGPPSGFF
.,many,16,TRBV7-9,TRBJ1-2,TGTGCCAGCAGCCCCAGTGAGGGGCCGACGAGGAACGGCTACACCTTC,CASSPSEGPTRNGYTF
.,many,12,TRBV12-3/TRBV12-4,TRBJ1-1,TGTGCCAGCAGTTTCGGGCATACTGAAGCTTTCTTT,CASSFGHTEAFF
.,few,15,TRBV19,TRBJ2-3,TGTGCCAGTACAACCGCTGGGCAGGTGGCAGATACGCAGTATTTT,CASTTAGQVADTQYF
TRBD1,many,17,TRBV19,TRBJ1-1,TGTGCCAGTAGTATCCCCTGGGGACAGGGGATCGACACTGAAGCTTTCTTT,CASSIPWGQGIDTEAFF
.,few,11,TRBV9,TRBJ1-3,TGTGCCAGCAGGCAGCAAAACACCATATATTTT,CASRQQNTIYF
.,many,18,TRBV7-8,TRBJ1-3,TGTGCCAGCAGCTTACCCTATCGCCCGTCGGACTCTGGAAACACCATATATTTT,CASSLPYRPSDSGNTIYF
.,few,15,TRBV10-2,TRBJ2-7,TGCGCCAGCAGTGCGTTAAGGCAGGACCCCTACGGGCAGTACTTC,CASSALRQDPYGQYF
.,.,17,TRBV29-1,TRBJ2-6,TGCAGCGTTGAGGCATGGGACGCCAACTCTGGGGCCAACGTCCTGACTTTC,CSVEAWDANSGANVLTF
TRBD2,.,15,TRBV29-1,TRBJ2-7,TGCAGCGTTGAAGGAGTAGCGGGAAGCTCCTACGAGCAGTATTTC,CSVEGVAGSSYEQYF
.,many,15,TRBV7-6,TRBJ2-2,TGTGCCAGCAGCTTAGATAGGGGAGTAACCGGGGAGCTGTTTTTT,CASSLDRGVTGELFF
.,.,16,TRBV14,TRBJ1-3,TGTGCCAGCAGCCAAAGAGGGGGGACACCCGTTAGCACCATATATTTT,CASSQRGGTPVSTIYF
TRBD1,many,14,TRBV7-2,TRBJ2-7,TGTGCCAGCAGCTTAGAAGGGGGCTTCTACGAGCAGTACTTC,CASSLEGGFYEQYF
TRBD2,.,15,TRBV15,TRBJ2-3,TGTGTCACCAGCAAGCTAGCGGGGAGCACAGATACGCAGTATTTT,CVTSKLAGSTDTQYF
.,many,11,TRBV12-3/TRBV12-4,TRBJ2-2,TGTGCCAGCAGTTTAGACGGGGAGCTGTTTTTT,CASSLDGELFF
TRBD2,many,14,TRBV7-6,TRBJ2-5,TGTGCCAGCAGCTCGACTAGCGGCCAAGAGACCCAGTACTTC,CASSSTSGQETQYF
.,.,13,TRBV29-1,TRBJ2-1,TGCAGCGTCGGGGCCCTAGCGTACAATGAGCAGTTCTTC,CSVGALAYNEQFF
TRBD1,.,17,TRBV6-5,TRBJ1-6,TGTGCCAGCAGTTACTCCGGTATTGACAGGGGTCGATCACCCCTCCACTTT,CASSYSGIDRGRSPLHF
.,.,15,TRBV7-9,TRBJ2-7,TGTGCCAGCAGCCCTCTTGACAGTGGAACCTACGAGCAGTACTTC,CASSPLDSGTYEQYF